This entry lists 21 T cell receptor beta chains sequenced from one sample in a study of T cells after somatic rescue of genetic block. Sequencing was performed with immunoSEQ multiplex PCR; in TCRdb, only in-frame clones are kept and a portion is missing. Here the sample spans some 14,000 clones, around 72% being singletons. Sequencing was carried out using peripheral blood mononuclear cells (PBMCs). These receptors were taken from a boy younger than 18.

This chain uses TRBV19 with TRBJ2-2; the D gene could be TRBD1 or TRBD2 (5 bases each). V shed 4 bases and J shed 2 bases, with 8 bases lying between them. The CDR3 runs 14 residues. CDR1 and CDR2 (germline): LNHDA, SQIVND (reference sequence). The CDR3 region is CASSTGTNTGELFF. CDR3 coding DNA: TGTGCCAGTAGTACAGGGACCAACACCGGGGAGCTGTTTTTT.

V is TRBV9 and J is TRBJ2-5, with 10 bases that match TRBD2. The germline CDR1 and CDR2 sequences are SGDLS and YYNGEE. The CDR3 has 15 residues. Trimming cost V 1 base and J 5 bases; bases outside gene matches: 5. CDR3 region: CASSVLAGVGETQYF. CDR3 bases: TGTGCCAGCAGCGTACTAGCGGGAGTAGGGGAGACCCAGTACTTC.

V usage is TRBV11-2 and J usage is TRBJ1-5; D possibly corresponds to TRBD1 (5 bases). The germline V and J ends were trimmed by 5 bases and 1 base, with 12 bases remaining between them. The CDR3 consists of 15 residues. Germline V gene lookup returns CDR1 SGHAT and CDR2 FQNNGV. The CDR3 sequence is CASSRGQTSNQPQHF. The CDR3, as DNA: TGTGCCAGCAGCCGCGGACAAACCAGCAATCAGCCCCAGCATTTT.

This clone has a single count. CDR3 amino acids: CASSTPEGRSPLHF. CDR3 bases: TGTGCCAGCAGTACCCCTGAGGGGAGGTCACCCCTCCACTTT. This chain uses TRBV2 with TRBJ1-6; D is perhaps TRBD1 (5 bases). The CDR3 length is 14 residues. From germline, CDR1 is SNHLY and CDR2 FYNNEI. The V end was cut by 5 bases, the J end by 10 bases, with 15 bases between. Full variable domain (missing parts from reference TRBV2 and TRBJ1-6): EPEVTQTPSHQVTQMGQEVILRCVPISNHLYFYWYRQILGQKVEFLVSFYNNEISEKSEIFDDQFSVERPDGSNFTLKIRSTKLEDSAMYFCASSTPEGRSPLHFGNGTRLTVT.

The rearrangement uses TRBV6-5 and TRBJ2-7, with 8 bases fitting TRBD1. J was trimmed by 4 bases and V by 0 bases; bases with no gene match: 5. Germline CDR1 MNHEY, CDR2 SVGAGI. The CDR3 consists of 15 residues. In nucleotides, the CDR3 is TGTGCCAGCAGTTACTCTGGGACAGGACATTACGAGCAGTACTTC. It yields the protein CASSYSGTGHYEQYF.

The V gene is TRBV5-6, the J gene TRBJ1-1; D gene unclear. Deletions cut 6 bases from V and 8 bases from J, with 17 bases between. The germline CDR1 and CDR2 sequences are SGHDT and YYEEEE. This CDR3 comprises 13 residues. The CDR3 DNA reads TGTGCCAGCACCCTAAGGAAGTCTTTCGAAGCTTTCTTT. Protein: CASTLRKSFEAFF.

The rearrangement uses TRBV28 and TRBJ1-5; maybe TRBD1 (6 bases). Germline V gene sequence: CDR1 MDHEN, CDR2 SYDVKM. The germline V and J ends were trimmed by 5 bases and 1 base, with 12 bases remaining between them. The CDR3 extends over 15 amino acids. The CDR3 here is CASSLQGASNQPQHF. As DNA, the CDR3 is TGTGCCAGCAGTCTACAGGGAGCCAGCAATCAGCCCCAGCATTTT.

The J gene is TRBJ2-7, the V gene TRBV28; TRBD1 matches 7 bases. This CDR3 has 15 amino acids. CDR1 MDHEN and CDR2 SYDVKM come from the germline V gene. V lost 3 bases, J lost 3 bases, and 8 bases stayed unmatched. In DNA, the CDR3 is TGTGCCAGCAGTTTGGTGACAGGGTCCATCTACGAGCAGTACTTC. It specifies CASSLVTGSIYEQYF. Full variable domain (rest looked up from reference TRBV28 and TRBJ2-7): DVKVTQSSRYLVKRTGEKVFLECVQDMDHENMFWYRQDPGLGLRLIYFSYDVKMKEKGDIPEGYSVSREKKERFSLILESASTNQTSMYLCASSLVTGSIYEQYFGPGTRLTVT.

This clone was picked up one time. The V gene is TRBV19, the J gene TRBJ2-1; 7 positions match TRBD1. CDR1 and CDR2 (germline): LNHDA, SQIVND (reference sequence). The CDR3 consists of 17 residues. J lost 4 bases, V lost 7 bases, and 16 bases had no gene match. CDR3 nucleotide sequence: TGTGCCAGTAAAGCCAGGGGGTCGCGCCTTCCTTACAATGAGCAGTTCTTC. Translated, it gives CASKARGSRLPYNEQFF.

J is TRBJ1-4 and V is TRBV28; D unresolved. The V end was cut by 3 bases, the J end by 4 bases, with 12 bases between. This CDR3 is 15 amino acids long. Germline values: CDR1 MDHEN, CDR2 SYDVKM. CDR3 protein: CASSFGPEGNEKLFF. The CDR3 DNA sequence: TGTGCCAGCAGTTTCGGGCCTGAGGGTAATGAAAAACTGTTTTTT.

This chain connects TRBV30 to TRBJ2-3; 7 bases fit TRBD1. V gave up 7 bases and J gave up 2 bases; unmatched junction bases: 15. The CDR3 covers 16 residues. Germline V gives CDR1 GTSNPN, CDR2 SVGIG (reference sequence). The CDR3: CALSWTGRGFTDTQYF. CDR3 bases: TGTGCCTTATCATGGACAGGTAGGGGATTCACAGATACGCAGTATTTT.

This sequence joins TRBV6-1 and TRBJ2-7; D gene ambiguous. Germline V CDR1 and CDR2: MNHNS, SASEGT. The CDR3 sequence is 11 residues long. The germline V and J ends were trimmed by 3 bases and 4 bases, with 4 bases remaining between them. The CDR3 sequence: CASSEGYEQYF. The DNA for the CDR3 is TGTGCCAGCAGTGAGGGGTACGAGCAGTACTTC.

The rearrangement uses TRBV28 and TRBJ1-5, with unresolved D. This CDR3 has 13 residues. V was shortened by 6 bases and J by 7 bases, with 13 bases between the two germline ends. The germline CDR1 and CDR2 sequences are MDHEN and SYDVKM. The CDR3 loop is CASSPPTGQPQHF. In nucleotides, the CDR3 is TGTGCCAGCAGCCCACCGACCGGGCAGCCCCAGCATTTT.

The chain has TRBV6-5 and TRBJ2-2; D uncertain. CDR3 length equals 14 residues. Germline values: CDR1 MNHEY, CDR2 SVGAGI. V gave up 7 bases and J gave up 2 bases, with 11 bases separating them. CDR3 region: CASTLRVNTGELFF. Written as DNA, the CDR3 is TGTGCCAGCACCCTCAGAGTTAACACCGGGGAGCTGTTTTTT.

A word on this clone: Other DNA sequences in the same sample also yield this CDR3. The rearrangement uses TRBV19 and TRBJ2-5, with D possibly being TRBD2 (7 bases). This CDR3 region has 14 residues. V was cut by 5 bases and J by 5 bases, with 15 bases left in between. Germline values: CDR1 LNHDA, CDR2 SQIVND (reference sequence). The CDR3: CASSPTGGTETQYF. Written as DNA, the CDR3 is TGTGCCAGTAGTCCGACGGGGGGCACGGAGACCCAGTACTTC.

This chain connects TRBV5-1 to TRBJ1-1; possible D gene TRBD1, 6 bases. Trimming left V 2 bases short and J 5 bases short, with 13 bases between. Germline V lookup: CDR1 SGHRS, CDR2 YFSETQ. The length of the CDR3 is 14 residues. CDR3 in DNA: TGCGCCAGCAGCTTAATACAGGGAAGGACTGAAGCTTTCTTT. This sequence encodes CASSLIQGRTEAFF.

The gene calls are TRBV5-6 and TRBJ1-5, with D perhaps matching TRBD1 (5 bases). CDR1 and CDR2 (germline): SGHDT, YYEEEE. The CDR3 has 14 residues. Deletions cut 1 base from V and 6 bases from J, with 11 bases between. CDR3 bases: TGTGCCAGCAGCTTGACAGGATCCGGTCAGCCCCAGCATTTT. It translates to CASSLTGSGQPQHF.

The chain joins TRBV5-6 to TRBJ2-7; D gene unclear. The CDR3 has 14 amino acids. V lost 0 bases, J lost 2 bases, and 9 bases lay in between. Germline CDR1 SGHDT, CDR2 YYEEEE. Here the CDR3 reads CASSLGPPAYEQYF. The DNA for the CDR3 is TGTGCCAGCAGCTTGGGTCCCCCGGCCTACGAGCAGTACTTC.

The chain has TRBV9 and TRBJ1-2; possibly TRBD1 for D (5 bases). The V gene lost 7 bases and the J gene lost 3 bases, with 16 bases spanning the gap. Germline CDR1 reads SGDLS; CDR2 reads YYNGEE. The CDR3 has 14 amino acids. The CDR3 DNA reads TGTGCCAGCGGCCTCGGGGGGAATTACTATGGCTACACCTTC. Its translation: CASGLGGNYYGYTF. Full variable domain (rest looked up from reference TRBV9 and TRBJ1-2): DSGVTQTPKHLITATGQRVTLRCSPRSGDLSVYWYQQSLDQGLQFLIQYYNGEERAKGNILERFSAQQFPDLHSELNLSSLELGDSALYFCASGLGGNYYGYTFGSGTRLTVV.

The V and J genes are TRBV10-3 and TRBJ2-7; D is ambiguous. CDR1 ENHRY and CDR2 SYGVKD come from the germline V gene. The V and J ends lost 6 bases and 6 bases respectively, with 12 bases between them. This CDR3 has 12 residues. The CDR3 is CAISLLGVEQYF. The CDR3 DNA is TGTGCCATCAGCCTCCTAGGTGTCGAGCAGTACTTC.

This clone was seen a handful of times. A junction end diverges from the germline sequence, so it may reflect a read error. J is TRBJ1-1 and V is TRBV29-1; D gene uncertain. In germline, CDR1 is SQVTM, CDR2 ANQGSEA. The CDR3 is 12 residues long. The DNA of the CDR3 is TGCAGCTTTGATTCCATGAACACTGAAGCTTTCTTT. Translated, it gives CSFDSMNTEAFF.